This T cell receptor (beta chain) was sequenced during a study of beta chain features in type 1 diabetes. Points from the study as a whole: Lower insertion and higher deletion counts appeared at VDJ junctions in type 1 diabetes patients.

CDR1 SNHLY and CDR2 FYNNEI come from the germline V gene. This CDR3 contains 17 residues. J was trimmed by 6 bases and V by 3 bases; bases with no gene match: 5. The investigators reverse transcribed all of the isolated RNA, so they sequenced expressed TCRB transcripts. The protocol was immunoSEQ multiplex PCR, while the TCRdb copy is restricted to in-frame clones and leaves out a portion. This sample has 300,000 to 450,000 clones, with around 20% found just once. About this clone: Its antigen is as yet unknown.

The TCR was taken from a woman between 18 and 30 years old in good health. Sequences were obtained from naive CD4+ T cells from blood. The J gene is TRBJ2-1, the V gene TRBV2; 16 positions agree with TRBD2. CDR3: CASSDVGLAGGTNEQFF. Written as DNA, the CDR3 is TGTGCCAGCAGTGATGTGGGACTAGCGGGAGGGACCAATGAGCAGTTCTTC.